The rows below give T cell receptor beta chains drawn from one sample of a study of tumor-infiltrating lymphocytes in primary liver carcinoma. TCRdb fed the multiplex PCR reads into MiXCR, producing one record per CDR3 protein. The sample yields 52,000 or so distinct CDR3 sequences, 70% to 80% seen once. The specimen sequenced was liver tumor tissue from sampling region 5. The receptors were sampled from a man aged 40-50 years with primary liver carcinoma and hepatitis B virus infection. Both conserved end residues are part of each CDR3. The D gene is left open where the match is weak. Not every row has a clone size; where given, it reads once, few, many or a size class.

J gene: TRBJ1-1; V gene: TRBV6-2/TRBV6-3; D gene: .; clone size: few; CDR3 protein: CASTIIWTRIVTEAFF; CDR3 DNA: TGTGCTAGCACTATAATCTGGACGAGGATAGTCACTGAAGCTTTCTTT
J gene: TRBJ2-7; V gene: TRBV11-1; D gene: .; clone size: .; CDR3 protein: CPSSISRGSSYEQYF; CDR3 DNA: TGTCCCAGCAGCATATCCCGGGGCTCCTCCTACGAGCAGTACTTC
J gene: TRBJ2-5; V gene: TRBV12-3/TRBV12-4; D gene: .; clone size: .; CDR3 protein: CASSRSGTETEYF; CDR3 DNA: TGTGCTAGTAGCCGAAGCGGGACAGAGACCGAGTACTTC
J gene: TRBJ2-7; V gene: TRBV6-5; D gene: .; clone size: .; CDR3 protein: CANSLGREQYF; CDR3 DNA: TGTGCCAACAGTTTGGGTCGCGAGCAGTACTTC
J gene: TRBJ2-3; V gene: TRBV4-3; D gene: TRBD2; clone size: .; CDR3 protein: CASSQDFPSGTNGIADTQYF; CDR3 DNA: TGCGCCAGCAGCCAAGATTTTCCCTCCGGGACTAACGGGATAGCAGATACGCAGTATTTT
J gene: TRBJ2-7; V gene: TRBV11-2; D gene: TRBD2; clone size: .; CDR3 protein: CASSHGTSGLACEQYF; CDR3 DNA: TGCGCCAGCAGCCACGGGACTAGCGGACTAGCCTGCGAGCAGTACTTC
J gene: TRBJ2-4; V gene: TRBV29-1; D gene: .; clone size: .; CDR3 protein: CSVVVGGRGKNIQYF; CDR3 DNA: TGCAGCGTTGTCGTAGGAGGCAGGGGCAAAAACATTCAGTACTTC
J gene: TRBJ2-5; V gene: TRBV4-3; D gene: TRBD2; clone size: .; CDR3 protein: CASSQATSARTGETQYF; CDR3 DNA: TGCGCCAGCAGCCAAGCGACTAGCGCGAGGACTGGTGAGACCCAGTATTTC
J gene: TRBJ2-2; V gene: TRBV11-2; D gene: .; clone size: .; CDR3 protein: CASSLENHTGGLFF; CDR3 DNA: TGTGCCAGCAGCTTAGAGAACCACACCGGGGGGCTGTTTTTT
J gene: TRBJ2-7; V gene: TRBV28; D gene: TRBD1; clone size: .; CDR3 protein: CGSRSTGTYEQYF; CDR3 DNA: TGTGGCAGCAGATCGACAGGGACCTACGAGCAGTACTTC
J gene: TRBJ2-7; V gene: TRBV5-4; D gene: .; clone size: .; CDR3 protein: CASSLVGFSYEQYF; CDR3 DNA: TGTGCTAGCAGCTTGGTCGGTTTCTCCTACGAGCAGTACTTC
J gene: TRBJ2-1; V gene: TRBV11-1; D gene: .; clone size: .; CDR3 protein: CASRKKTWIGGDEQFF; CDR3 DNA: TGTGCCAGCAGAAAAAAGACGTGGATAGGTGGGGATGAGCAGTTCTTC
J gene: TRBJ2-5; V gene: TRBV14; D gene: .; clone size: .; CDR3 protein: CASIQHRDSRLETQYF; CDR3 DNA: TGTGCCAGCATCCAACATCGGGACTCTCGGCTAGAGACCCAGTACTTC
J gene: TRBJ1-1; V gene: TRBV10-3; D gene: .; clone size: .; CDR3 protein: CAFRDILNTEAFF; CDR3 DNA: TGTGCCTTCAGGGACATCCTGAACACTGAAGCTTTCTTT
J gene: TRBJ2-7; V gene: TRBV11-2; D gene: TRBD2; clone size: .; CDR3 protein: CISSLTLAGVSEQYF; CDR3 DNA: TGTATCAGCAGCTTAACCCTAGCGGGGGTTAGCGAGCAGTACTTC
J gene: TRBJ2-5; V gene: TRBV7-8; D gene: .; clone size: .; CDR3 protein: CASSLVTTSLRETQYF; CDR3 DNA: TGTGCCAGCAGCTTGGTAACGACAAGCTTACGAGAGACCCAGTACTTC
J gene: TRBJ2-7; V gene: TRBV11-2; D gene: .; clone size: .; CDR3 protein: CASSSNRNSYRQYF; CDR3 DNA: TGTGCTAGCAGTTCTAACAGGAACTCCTACAGGCAGTACTTC
J gene: TRBJ2-6; V gene: TRBV11-2; D gene: .; clone size: .; CDR3 protein: CASSMGGDRGISLSGVNVPTF; CDR3 DNA: TGTGCCAGCAGCATGGGGGGAGATAGGGGCATTTCCCTCTCTGGGGTTAACGTCCCGACTTTC
J gene: TRBJ1-4; V gene: TRBV10-3; D gene: .; clone size: .; CDR3 protein: CAISEQGRGGSGNEKLFF; CDR3 DNA: TGTGCCATCAGTGAACAAGGTAGGGGAGGATCGGGGAATGAAAAACTGTTTTTT
J gene: TRBJ2-7; V gene: TRBV29-1; D gene: .; clone size: once; CDR3 protein: CIALFHGHQEQYF; CDR3 DNA: TGCATCGCCCTTTTTCATGGTCACCAGGAGCAGTACTTC
J gene: TRBJ2-3; V gene: TRBV5-8; D gene: TRBD1; clone size: .; CDR3 protein: CVSSLGTVADTQYF; CDR3 DNA: TGTGTCAGCAGCTTGGGGACAGTGGCTGATACGCAGTATTTT
J gene: TRBJ2-5; V gene: TRBV13; D gene: TRBD2; clone size: once; CDR3 protein: CASSLMTSGHQETHYF; CDR3 DNA: TGTGCCAGCAGCTTAATGACTAGCGGCCACCAAGAGACCCACTACTTC
J gene: TRBJ2-3; V gene: TRBV6-5; D gene: TRBD2; clone size: .; CDR3 protein: CASSSLSLSGGTYTQYF; CDR3 DNA: TGTGCCAGCAGTTCACTCTCCCTAAGCGGGGGGACATATACTCAGTATTTT
J gene: TRBJ2-1; V gene: TRBV11-1; D gene: TRBD2; clone size: once; CDR3 protein: CANSIGKTSGASGLGNEQFF; CDR3 DNA: TGTGCCAACAGCATAGGAAAGACTAGCGGGGCCTCAGGGTTAGGCAATGAGCAGTTCTTC
J gene: TRBJ2-3; V gene: TRBV5-1; D gene: .; clone size: .; CDR3 protein: CANNFGLRLETLTDTQYF; CDR3 DNA: TGCGCCAACAACTTTGGACTCCGACTGGAAACCCTAACAGATACGCAGTATTTT
J gene: TRBJ1-3; V gene: TRBV12-3/TRBV12-4; D gene: .; clone size: many; CDR3 protein: CASGDTGGLHGNTIYF; CDR3 DNA: TGTGCCAGCGGGGATACCGGCGGTCTTCATGGAAACACCATATATTTT
J gene: TRBJ1-4; V gene: TRBV28; D gene: TRBD1; clone size: many; CDR3 protein: CASSSTGGAFRGEKLFF; CDR3 DNA: TGTGCCAGCAGTTCCACAGGGGGGGCTTTCCGCGGGGAAAAACTGTTTTTT
J gene: TRBJ1-3; V gene: TRBV5-1; D gene: .; clone size: many; CDR3 protein: CASTPGSGNTIYF; CDR3 DNA: TGCGCCAGCACTCCAGGATCGGGAAACACCATATATTTT
J gene: TRBJ2-1; V gene: TRBV5-1; D gene: .; clone size: few; CDR3 protein: CAGSLGGDNVQFF; CDR3 DNA: TGCGCCGGCAGCTTAGGTGGGGACAATGTGCAGTTCTTC
J gene: TRBJ2-2; V gene: TRBV20-1; D gene: TRBD2; clone size: .; CDR3 protein: CSAPGSGSLTGDLFF; CDR3 DNA: TGCAGTGCCCCGGGTAGCGGGAGTCTTACCGGGGACCTGTTTTTT
J gene: TRBJ2-1; V gene: TRBV9; D gene: TRBD2; clone size: many; CDR3 protein: CASSEGTSGSYEQFF; CDR3 DNA: TGTGCCAGCAGCGAGGGGACTAGCGGGAGCTATGAGCAGTTCTTC
J gene: TRBJ1-6; V gene: TRBV14; D gene: .; clone size: once; CDR3 protein: CTSSRSGENSPLHF; CDR3 DNA: TGTACCAGCAGCCGCTCAGGGGAGAATTCACCCCTCCACTTT
J gene: TRBJ2-3; V gene: TRBV4-3; D gene: TRBD2; clone size: .; CDR3 protein: CASSQDLPSWTSGRADTRYF; CDR3 DNA: TGCGCCAGCAGCCAAGACCTTCCCTCCTGGACTAGCGGGAGAGCAGATACGCGGTATTTT
J gene: TRBJ2-3; V gene: TRBV10-2; D gene: .; clone size: many; CDR3 protein: CASSESSRGGAQYF; CDR3 DNA: TGCGCCAGCAGTGAGTCGAGTAGGGGCGGGGCGCAGTATTTT
J gene: TRBJ2-7; V gene: TRBV11-2; D gene: .; clone size: .; CDR3 protein: CASSPTRATDQYF; CDR3 DNA: TGTGCCAGCAGCCCGACGAGAGCCACCGATCAGTATTTC
J gene: TRBJ1-1; V gene: TRBV12-3/TRBV12-4; D gene: .; clone size: large; CDR3 protein: CASSFSGAAEAFF; CDR3 DNA: TGTGCCAGCAGTTTTTCAGGGGCCGCTGAAGCTTTCTTT